This T cell receptor (beta chain) was profiled in a study of Tregs in tolerant kidney transplant recipients. Study-wide results and limits: The small number of patients limits these findings pending further validation. Tolerant patients' donor-specific Tregs expanded beyond overall Tregs, suggesting antigen-driven growth. For some patients, primers changed over time, blocking nucleotide-level comparison.

Remarks on this clone: Its antigen is not known.

The CDR3 contains 13 residues. The V end lost 5 bases, the J end lost 6 bases, and 14 bases lay between the germline ends. Germline V gene data show CDR1 as GTSNPN and CDR2 as SVGIG (reference sequence). Produced via immunoSEQ multiplex PCR; TCRdb's table is partial and in-frame only. The table has about 83,000 clones, around 98% seen once. CD4+CD25+CD127- Tregs, CD4+CD25- non-Tregs, CD4 and CD8 cells were sorted. V usage is TRBV30 and J usage is TRBJ2-1; the D gene is possibly TRBD1 (6 bases). This clonotype was obtained from a human donor who received a combined kidney and bone marrow transplant. Sequenced material: CD4+ T cells from blood, taken before the transplant. The CDR3 here is CAWATGTTNEQFF. CDR3 bases: TGTGCCTGGGCAACCGGGACAACCAATGAGCAGTTCTTC.